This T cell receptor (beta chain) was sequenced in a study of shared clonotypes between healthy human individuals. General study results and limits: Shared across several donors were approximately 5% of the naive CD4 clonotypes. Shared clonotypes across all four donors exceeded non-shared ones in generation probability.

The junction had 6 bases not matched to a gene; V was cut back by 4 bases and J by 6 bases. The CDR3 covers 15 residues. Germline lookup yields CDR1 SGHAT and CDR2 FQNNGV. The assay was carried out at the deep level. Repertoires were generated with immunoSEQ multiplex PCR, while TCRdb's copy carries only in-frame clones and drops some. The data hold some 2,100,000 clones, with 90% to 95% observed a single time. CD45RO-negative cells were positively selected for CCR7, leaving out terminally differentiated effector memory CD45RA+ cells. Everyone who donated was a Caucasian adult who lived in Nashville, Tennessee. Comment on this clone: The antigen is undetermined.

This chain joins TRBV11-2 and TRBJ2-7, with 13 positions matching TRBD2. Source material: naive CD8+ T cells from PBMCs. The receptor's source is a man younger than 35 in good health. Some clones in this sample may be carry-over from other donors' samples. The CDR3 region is CASSWRTSGSPEQYF. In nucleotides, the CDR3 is TGTGCCAGCAGCTGGAGGACTAGCGGGAGCCCCGAGCAGTACTTC.